Shown below are 22 T cell receptor beta chains from a single sample sequenced in a study of regulatory T cells in long-lasting Graves disease (dated by TCRdb to the early 2020s). The time point label, read with the paper, signifies: newly diagnosed GD, antithyroid drugs for less than 3 months. RNA was extracted from PBMCs in TRIzol for both TCR sequencing and RNA sequencing. Library construction relied on multiplex PCR. The instrument given in TCRdb is Illumina HiSeq 4000. TCR beta libraries were built with iRepertoire HTBI primers and Arm-PCR amplification of CDR3 regions. The raw public data were reprocessed by TCRdb itself: fastp quality trimming at Q25, MiXCR clonotype calling, in-frame beta chains only. Merged by CDR3 protein, the rows form single entries marked with the most common genes and DNA. Present in this sample are 250,000 to 400,000 distinct CDR3 sequences, 15% to 20% of which were seen just once. The ten most abundant clones make up about 39% of the sample.

The sample was peripheral blood mononuclear cells (PBMCs), taken at new diagnosis, from a patient treated with antithyroid drugs. The source is a female donor with Graves disease.

The chain is built from TRBV28 and TRBJ1-5, with D possibly matching TRBD1 (5 bases). V gave up 5 bases and J gave up 11 bases, with 22 bases separating them. The CDR3 is 15 amino acids. CDR1 MDHEN and CDR2 SYDVKM come from the germline V gene. The CDR3 spells CASSPSTSTTTAQHF. CDR3 nucleotides: TGTGCCAGCAGTCCATCCACAAGTACAACGACAGCCCAGCATTTT.

This clonotype was picked up many times. The chain has TRBV11-2 and TRBJ2-7; D is perhaps TRBD1 (6 bases). The CDR3 spans 16 residues. Trimming pared 1 base from V and 1 base from J, leaving 14 bases between. In germline, CDR1 is SGHAT, CDR2 FQNNGV. The DNA for the CDR3 is TGTGCCAGCAGCTTAGCCCCTACAGGGTTGTCCTACGAGCAGTACTTC. This gives the protein CASSLAPTGLSYEQYF.

This clonotype was picked up a small number of times. The chain is built from TRBV10-3 and TRBJ1-2; D uncertain. This CDR3 is built from 14 residues. V shed 0 bases and J shed 5 bases, with 10 bases lying between them. Germline CDR1 is ENHRY and CDR2 is SYGVKD. The CDR3 DNA reads as TGTGCCATCAGTGAGTCGTCAGGCCCATATGGCTACACCTTC. Translated, it gives CAISESSGPYGYTF.

This clonotype was seen repeatedly, ten times or more. This chain uses TRBV20-1 with TRBJ2-4, with 9 bases lining up with TRBD1. Germline V CDR1 and CDR2: DFQATT, SNEGSKA (reference sequence). The CDR3 is 14 amino acids. Trimming took 6 bases from V and 0 from J; bases not matched to a gene: 3. CDR3 residues: CSAPGQGAKNIQYF. For the CDR3, the DNA is TGCAGTGCACCGGGACAGGGAGCCAAAAACATTCAGTACTTC.

Many counts were recorded for this clonotype. This chain links TRBV20-1 with TRBJ2-3, with a weak D call TRBD2 (7 bases). The V end was cut by 5 bases, the J end by 2 bases, with 23 bases between. Germline lookup yields CDR1 DFQATT and CDR2 SNEGSKA (reference sequence). The CDR3 loop spans 17 amino acids. The CDR3 region has the DNA TGCAGTGCTCGGACAGCGGGGAGACTAGCACACACAGATACGCAGTATTTT. Translation gives CSARTAGRLAHTDTQYF.

This clonotype was seen at least ten times. The chain uses TRBV4-1 and TRBJ2-7; perhaps TRBD2 as D (5 bases). Germline loops: CDR1 MGHRA, CDR2 YSYEKL. The CDR3 totals 13 residues. V lost 1 base and J lost 3, with 7 bases in between. The CDR3 DNA follows: TGCGCCAGCAGCCAAGTTGGGAGCTACGAGCAGTACTTC. This gives the protein CASSQVGSYEQYF.

This clonotype was counted ten times or more. V usage is TRBV6-1 and J usage is TRBJ2-1, with 8 bases that match TRBD2. The length of the CDR3 is 15 residues. J gave up 5 bases and V 6 bases, and 9 bases lay outside the gene matches. Germline CDR1 is MNHNS and CDR2 is SASEGT. The CDR3: CASREVGTRDNEQFF. CDR3 bases: TGTGCCAGCAGGGAGGTAGGGACTAGAGACAATGAGCAGTTCTTC.

This clonotype was recorded at least ten times. The rearrangement uses TRBV9 and TRBJ1-2; D perhaps matches TRBD1 (5 bases). CDR3 length equals 12 residues. Germline V gene data show CDR1 as SGDLS and CDR2 as YYNGEE. V was pared by 0 bases and J by 7 bases, with 7 bases between. The CDR3 DNA sequence: TGTGCCAGCAGCGTAGGGGGGAGTGGCTACACCTTC. It codes for CASSVGGSGYTF.

This clonotype was counted many times. The J gene is TRBJ1-5, the V gene TRBV24-1, with a possible D match to TRBD1 (6 bases). V lost 3 bases to trimming and J lost 7 bases, with 12 bases between them. CDR1 is KGHDR, CDR2 SFDVKD, per germline. The CDR3 contains 14 residues. CDR3: CATSDPTGRQPQHF. The CDR3 DNA reads TGTGCCACCAGTGATCCTACAGGGCGGCAGCCCCAGCATTTT.

This clonotype has ten or more counts. The CDR3 here is CASRTGTGGVNQPQHF. In DNA, the CDR3 is TGTGCCAGCAGAACCGGGACAGGGGGAGTCAATCAGCCCCAGCATTTT. The V call is TRBV12-3 or TRBV12-4, the J call TRBJ1-5; 11 nucleotides line up with TRBD1. V shed 6 bases, J shed 3 bases, and the junction held 7 bases outside the gene matches. This CDR3 is built from 16 residues.

This clonotype has at least ten counts. The chain has TRBV12-3 or TRBV12-4 and TRBJ2-2; no firm D call. Trimming removed 7 bases from V and 6 bases from J, with 12 bases in between. The CDR3 contains 13 residues. DNA for the CDR3: TGTGCCAGCAATCAGAACGTCGCCGGGGAGCTGTTTTTT. The encoded protein is CASNQNVAGELFF.

Ten or more counts support this clonotype. The chain combines TRBV15 with TRBJ2-7; no definite D call. V was clipped by 1 base and J by 3 bases, with 13 bases between them. The CDR3 totals 15 residues. CDR1 is LNHNV, CDR2 YYDKDF, per germline (reference sequence). The CDR3 nucleotides are TGTGCCACCAGCAGAGGTCGGCCAGCAAACTACGAGCAGTACTTC. Its translation is CATSRGRPANYEQYF.

This clonotype was counted at least ten times. This chain joins TRBV3-1 and TRBJ1-1, with TRBD1 identical over 11 bases. Germline V gene sequence: CDR1 LGHDT, CDR2 YNNKEL (reference sequence). Unmatched junction bases numbered 8, after V lost 6 bases and J lost 2 bases. The CDR3 extends over 16 amino acids. CDR3: CASSQLGQGDNTEAFF. The CDR3 nucleotides read TGTGCCAGCAGTCAGCTGGGACAGGGGGATAACACTGAAGCTTTCTTT.

There are many counts of this clonotype. The rearrangement joins TRBV27 to TRBJ1-2, with unresolved D. V was trimmed by 6 bases and J by 2 bases, leaving 7 bases between them. The CDR3 spans 12 residues. Germline CDR1 and CDR2: MNHEY and SMNVEV (reference sequence). The CDR3 region is CASRGTNYGYTF. DNA for the CDR3: TGTGCCAGCAGGGGCACCAACTATGGCTACACCTTC.

This clonotype was counted at least ten times. The chain carries TRBV28 and TRBJ2-1, with D tentatively TRBD1 or TRBD2 (5 bases each). The ends were cut back, 4 bases at V and 3 bases at J, with 16 bases in the middle. The CDR3 runs 16 residues. Germline V gene lookup returns CDR1 MDHEN and CDR2 SYDVKM. CDR3 amino acids: CASSSQGGFDYNEQFF. As DNA, the CDR3 is TGTGCCAGCAGTTCCCAGGGCGGGTTTGACTACAATGAGCAGTTCTTC.

CDR3 bases: TGTGCCAGTAGTATGGCGACAGGGATTCTTTACTATGGCTACACCTTC. Its translation: CASSMATGILYYGYTF. V gene TRBV19 combines with J gene TRBJ1-2; TRBD1 matches at 7 bases. This CDR3 region has 16 residues. Trimming at V came to 3 bases and at J to 3 bases, leaving 10 bases not matched to a gene. Germline CDR1 is LNHDA and CDR2 is SQIVND (reference sequence).

This clonotype was detected ten times or more. The gene calls are TRBV14 and TRBJ2-7; TRBD1 aligns across 8 bases. The CDR3 has 14 residues. V shed 3 bases and J 11 bases; nucleotides not matched to a gene: 12. The germline V gene has CDR1 SGHDN and CDR2 FVKESK. DNA of the CDR3: TGTGCCAGCAGCCATGAAGGGGACAGGTCCCGGGAGTACTTC. Translation: CASSHEGDRSREYF.

V and J are TRBV5-1 and TRBJ2-5; D is perhaps TRBD1 (6 bases). Germline V CDR1 and CDR2: SGHRS, YFSETQ. The CDR3 covers 14 residues. Between the trimmed V and J ends, which lost 7 bases and 1 base, there was a span of 14 bases. The CDR3 region is CASQQQGPQETQYF. The DNA for the CDR3 is TGCGCCAGCCAACAACAGGGACCCCAAGAGACCCAGTACTTC.

The DNA of the CDR3 is TGTGCCAGCAGTGATTACGGGTCTACCTACGAGCAGTACTTC. It translates to CASSDYGSTYEQYF. The genes are TRBV25-1 and TRBJ2-7; D is uncertain. The CDR3 consists of 14 residues. Between the trimmed V and J ends, which lost 3 bases and 2 bases, there was a span of 11 bases. The germline gives CDR1 MGHDK, CDR2 SYGVNS.

Concerning this clonotype: Since a much larger clone is just one base distant, this may be a read error. V usage is TRBV20-1 and J usage is TRBJ1-5, with D perhaps matching TRBD1 (6 bases). CDR3 size: 14 residues. Germline loops: CDR1 DFQATT, CDR2 SNEGSKA (reference sequence). V was clipped by 6 bases and J by 5 bases, with 17 bases between them. The chain's CDR3 is CSANSRDNDQPQHF. CDR3 nucleotides: TGCAGTGCCAATTCCCGGGACAACGATCAGCCCCAGCATTTT.

This clonotype was detected ten times or more. The chain has TRBV19 and TRBJ2-7; 10 bases are a match to TRBD2. Germline V CDR1 and CDR2: LNHDA, SQIVND (reference sequence). The length of the CDR3 is 16 residues. The V segment lost 3 bases and the J segment 0 bases; nucleotides outside the gene matches: 5. The CDR3 nucleotides are TGTGCCAGTAGTATCAAGAGCGGGAGGGCCTCCTACGAGCAGTACTTC. Translation gives CASSIKSGRASYEQYF.

This clonotype appeared many times. This chain uses TRBV7-3 with TRBJ2-7; D is tentatively TRBD1 or TRBD2 (5 bases each). V shed 2 bases and J shed 0 bases, with 11 bases lying between them. In germline, CDR1 is SGHTA, CDR2 FQGTGA. The CDR3 covers 15 residues. The CDR3 DNA follows: TGTGCCAGCAGCTTAGAGGGCGGACACTCCTACGAGCAGTACTTC. It is translated as CASSLEGGHSYEQYF.